This T cell receptor (beta chain) was documented in a study of graft-versus-host responses after intestinal transplantation listed by TCRdb under 2021. The study in broad terms: The transplants that recipients received were multivisceral, liver-intestinal, or isolated intestinal. Every recipient was given anti-thymocyte globulin induction, followed by approximately three years of maintenance tacrolimus and steroids. After intestinal transplantation, graft-versus-host and host-versus-graft alloreactive T cell clones were followed in the graft, circulation and bone marrow using bulk TCR-beta CDR3 sequencing. Alloreactive clones were identified by sequencing pre-transplant mixed lymphocyte reaction products and comparing these products with unstimulated pre-transplant donor and recipient T cells. The cohort enrolled 20 to 30 intestinal transplant recipients, one of whom was a retransplant, and a few patients without pretransplant specimens were excluded. Donor T cell macrochimerism was defined as a peak of at least 4% donor T cells among recipient peripheral blood mononuclear cells. Rather than going through the commercial service, samples from a few later patients were sequenced in-house on an Illumina MiSeq and processed with MiXCR.

The investigation overall reported the following: Patients with donor T cell macrochimerism had high GvH to HvG T cell clonal ratios in their allografts. GvH clones turned up in recipient bone marrow, with some appearing earlier in ileal mucosa or blood, a pattern consistent with an intestinal mucosal origin. Early after transplant, peak levels of circulating GvH clones were found to be associated with declines in HvG clones. The relatively low number and heterogeneity of intestinal transplant patients limited the conclusions.

The protocol used for the library was the immunoSEQ multiplex PCR assay. High-throughput TCR-beta CDR3 sequencing of genomic DNA from most patients was performed by Adaptive Biotechnologies. Under the source paper's analysis protocol: TCR sequencing data were retrieved from Adaptive's ImmunoSEQ software for 15 to 20 patients, whereas three other patients were processed with MiXCR and VDJtools. Because the origin of CDR3 nucleotide sequences shared between donor and recipient could not be assigned, those sequences were removed. Alloreactive clones required at least 2-fold expansion over unstimulated cells and minimum CFSE-low frequency of 0.002% (template counts) or 0.001% (read counts). Mappable clones were those detected in sequenced pre-transplant spleen, lymph node, or MLR CFSE-low populations of the donor or recipient. Cumulative frequency of alloreactive clones was calculated as a percentage of all sequences weighted by copy number. Sourced from immuneACCESS, this table was stored by TCRdb with only in-frame sequences that have V and J called. A share of the clones is absent; for the studies checked, an unresolved V gene accounts for under half, and the remainder has no known explanation. V and J calls and clone size are those listed in that table; D and trimming were worked out from the DNA. For this sample there are just over 20,000 clones; 85% to 90% appear just once. Jointly, the top ten make up around 5% of the sample.

In the case of this clone: Its specific antigen is unknown. Base qualities are not provided; no much larger clone lies one nucleotide away.

At the junction V is shortened by 5 bases and J by 4 bases; bases outside the gene matches: 13. CDR1 and CDR2 are drawn from the germline V gene (reference sequence): MNHEY, SMNVEV. From the cysteine up to the phenylalanine, the CDR3 has a length of 17 residues. The DNA shown is the 51-base CDR3, in frame from base 1. Blood samples were collected up to 4 times in the first month after transplant and then at least monthly when available. The source of this sequence is a human patient who received an intestinal transplant, so some T cells may come from the graft donor. The chain was built from TRBV27 and TRBJ1-2, and TRBD1 matches 10 of the central bases. This sample comprised PBMCs, obtained roughly 65 days after intestinal transplantation. DNA sequence: TGTGCCAGCAGTAGTGGACAGGGGGGGAGAAAGGGCTATGGCTACACCTTC. It is translated as CASSSGQGGRKGYGYTF.